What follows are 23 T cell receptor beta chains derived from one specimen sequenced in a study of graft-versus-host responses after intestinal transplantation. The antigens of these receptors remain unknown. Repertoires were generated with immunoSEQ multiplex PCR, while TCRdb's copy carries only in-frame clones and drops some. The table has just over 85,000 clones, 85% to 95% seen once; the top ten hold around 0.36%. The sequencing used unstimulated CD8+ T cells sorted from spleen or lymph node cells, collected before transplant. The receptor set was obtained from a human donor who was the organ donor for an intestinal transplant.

The DNA for the CDR3 is TGCAGCGTTGACGGTCGGGGGAACACTGAAGCTTTCTTT. Amino acids: CSVDGRGNTEAFF. This sequence joins TRBV29-1 and TRBJ1-1; D is ambiguous. The CDR3 is 13 amino acids. Germline CDR1 is SQVTM and CDR2 is ANQGSEA. V was clipped by 3 bases and J by 1 base, with 9 bases between them. Complete variable domain (other parts from reference TRBV29-1 and TRBJ1-1): SAVISQKPSRDICQRGTSLTIQCQVDSQVTMMFWYRQQPGQSLTLIATANQGSEATYESGFVIDKFPISRPNLTFSTLTVSNMSPEDSSIYLCSVDGRGNTEAFFGQGTRLTVV.

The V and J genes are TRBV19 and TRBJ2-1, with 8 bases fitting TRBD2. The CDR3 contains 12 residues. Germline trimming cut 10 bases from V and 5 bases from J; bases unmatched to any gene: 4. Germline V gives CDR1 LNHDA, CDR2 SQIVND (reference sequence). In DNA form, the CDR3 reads TGTGCCACTAGAGCGGGGGACAATGAGCAGTTCTTC. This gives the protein CATRAGDNEQFF. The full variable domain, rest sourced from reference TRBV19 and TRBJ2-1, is DGGITQSPKYLFRKEGQNVTLSCEQNLNHDAMYWYRQDPGQGLRLIYYSQIVNDFQKGDIAEGYSVSREKKESFPLTVTSAQKNPTAFYLCATRAGDNEQFFGPGTRLTVL.

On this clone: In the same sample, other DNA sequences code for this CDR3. The CDR3: CASSLAGSYNEQFF. CDR3 coding DNA: TGTGCCAGCAGCTTAGCGGGGAGCTACAATGAGCAGTTCTTC. The chain employs TRBV7-9 and TRBJ2-1; D might be TRBD2 (5 bases). V was cut by 0 bases and J by 3 bases, with 6 bases left in between. CDR3 length: 14 residues. The germline CDR1 and CDR2 sequences are SEHNR and FQNEAQ (reference sequence).

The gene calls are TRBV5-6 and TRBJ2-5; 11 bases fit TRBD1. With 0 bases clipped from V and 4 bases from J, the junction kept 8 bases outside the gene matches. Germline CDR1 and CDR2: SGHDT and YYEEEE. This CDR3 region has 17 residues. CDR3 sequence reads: CASSLAGQGAPTETQYF. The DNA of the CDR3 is TGTGCCAGCAGCTTGGCCGGACAGGGGGCGCCCACAGAGACCCAGTACTTC.

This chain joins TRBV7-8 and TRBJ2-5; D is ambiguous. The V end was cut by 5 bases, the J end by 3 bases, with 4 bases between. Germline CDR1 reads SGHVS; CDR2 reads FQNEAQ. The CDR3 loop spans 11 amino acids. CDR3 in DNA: TGTGCCAGCAGCGGAGAAGAGACCCAGTACTTC. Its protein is CASSGEETQYF.

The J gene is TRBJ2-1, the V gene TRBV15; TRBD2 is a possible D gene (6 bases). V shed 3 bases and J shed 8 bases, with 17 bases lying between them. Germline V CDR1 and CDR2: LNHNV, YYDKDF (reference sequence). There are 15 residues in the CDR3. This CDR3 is CATSSWTTAAHEQFF. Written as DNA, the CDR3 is TGTGCCACCAGCAGCTGGACTACAGCTGCCCATGAGCAGTTCTTC. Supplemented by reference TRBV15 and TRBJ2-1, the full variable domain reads DAMVIQNPRYQVTQFGKPVTLSCSQTLNHNVMYWYQQKSSQAPKLLFHYYDKDFNNEADTPDNFQSRRPNTSFCFLDIRSPGLGDTAMYLCATSSWTTAAHEQFFGPGTRLTVL.

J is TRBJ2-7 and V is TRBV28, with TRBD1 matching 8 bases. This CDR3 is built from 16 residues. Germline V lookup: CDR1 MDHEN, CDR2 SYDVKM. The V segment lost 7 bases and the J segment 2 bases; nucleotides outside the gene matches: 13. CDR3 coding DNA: TGTGCCAGCACAGACCCCGGACAGGGAAGGGCCTACGAGCAGTACTTC. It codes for CASTDPGQGRAYEQYF.

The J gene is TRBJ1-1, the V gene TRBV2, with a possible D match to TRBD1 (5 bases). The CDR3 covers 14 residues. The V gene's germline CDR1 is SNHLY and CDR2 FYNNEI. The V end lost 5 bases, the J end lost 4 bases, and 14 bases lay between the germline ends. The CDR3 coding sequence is TGTGCCAGCAGTCCCGTCGGAGGGGCCACTGAAGCTTTCTTT. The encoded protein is CASSPVGGATEAFF.

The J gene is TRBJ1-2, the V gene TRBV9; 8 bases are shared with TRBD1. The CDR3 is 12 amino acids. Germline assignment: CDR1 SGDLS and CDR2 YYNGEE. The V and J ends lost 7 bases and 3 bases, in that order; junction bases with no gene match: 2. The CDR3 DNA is TGTGCCAGCGACAGGGGCGACTATGGCTACACCTTC. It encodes CASDRGDYGYTF.

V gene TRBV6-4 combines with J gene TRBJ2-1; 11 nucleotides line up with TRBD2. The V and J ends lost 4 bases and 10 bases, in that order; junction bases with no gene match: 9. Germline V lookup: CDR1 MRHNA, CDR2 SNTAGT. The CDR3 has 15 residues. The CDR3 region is CASSAIAGGPEEQFF. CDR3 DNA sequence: TGTGCCAGCAGTGCCATAGCGGGGGGGCCAGAGGAGCAGTTCTTC.

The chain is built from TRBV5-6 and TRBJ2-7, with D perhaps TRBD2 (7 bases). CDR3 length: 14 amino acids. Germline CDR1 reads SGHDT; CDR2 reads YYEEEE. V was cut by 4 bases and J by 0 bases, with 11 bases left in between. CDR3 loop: CASSRRGHSYEQYF. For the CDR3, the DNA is TGTGCCAGCAGCCGGCGGGGGCACTCCTACGAGCAGTACTTC.

The CDR3 DNA follows: TGTGCCAGCACCGGGGGGGCCACAGATACGCAGTATTTT. Amino acid sequence: CASTGGATDTQYF. The chain uses TRBV4-2 and TRBJ2-3, with 8 bases fitting TRBD2. The CDR3 spans 13 residues. V trimming: 7 bases; J trimming: 2 bases; junction bases outside the gene matches: 2. The germline gives CDR1 LGHNA, CDR2 YNFKEQ.

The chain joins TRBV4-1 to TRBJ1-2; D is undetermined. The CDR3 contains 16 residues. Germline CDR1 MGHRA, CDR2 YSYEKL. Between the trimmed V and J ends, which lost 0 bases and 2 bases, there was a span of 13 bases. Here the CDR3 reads CASSQDQFTENYGYTF. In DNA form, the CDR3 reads TGCGCCAGCAGCCAAGATCAATTTACAGAGAACTATGGCTACACCTTC.

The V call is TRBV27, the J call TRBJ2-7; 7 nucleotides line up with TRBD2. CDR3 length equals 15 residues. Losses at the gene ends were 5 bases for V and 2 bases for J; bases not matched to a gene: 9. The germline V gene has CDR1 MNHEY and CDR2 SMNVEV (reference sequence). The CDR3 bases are TGTGCCAGCAGTCTCGATGGGGCGGGAGCCTACGAGCAGTACTTC. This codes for CASSLDGAGAYEQYF.

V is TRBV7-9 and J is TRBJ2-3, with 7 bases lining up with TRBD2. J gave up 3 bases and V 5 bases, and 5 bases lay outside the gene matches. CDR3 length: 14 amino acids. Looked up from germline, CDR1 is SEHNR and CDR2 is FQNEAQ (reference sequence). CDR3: CASSPGLGTDTQYF. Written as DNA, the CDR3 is TGTGCCAGCAGCCCAGGACTAGGGACAGATACGCAGTATTTT.

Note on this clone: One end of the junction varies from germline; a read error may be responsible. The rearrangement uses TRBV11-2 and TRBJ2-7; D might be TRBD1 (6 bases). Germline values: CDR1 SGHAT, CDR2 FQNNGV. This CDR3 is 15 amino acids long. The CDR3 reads CASSSWTASSYGQYF. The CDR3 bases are TGTGCCAGCAGCTCGTGGACAGCAAGCTCCTACGGGCAGTACTTC.

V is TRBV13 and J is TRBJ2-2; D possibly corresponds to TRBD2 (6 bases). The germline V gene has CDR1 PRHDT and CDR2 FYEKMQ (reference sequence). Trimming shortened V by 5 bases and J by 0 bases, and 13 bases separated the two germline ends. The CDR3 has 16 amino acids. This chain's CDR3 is CASSPPDYPNTGELFF. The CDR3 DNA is TGTGCCAGCAGCCCTCCGGACTATCCGAACACCGGGGAGCTGTTTTTT.

The CDR3 loop is CASSIWGAGANVLTF. The CDR3 DNA sequence: TGTGCCAGTAGTATATGGGGGGCTGGGGCCAACGTCCTGACTTTC. This chain uses TRBV19 with TRBJ2-6, with a possible D match to TRBD2 (6 bases). V lost 2 bases, J lost 2 bases, and 7 bases lay in between. There are 15 residues in the CDR3. Germline loops: CDR1 LNHDA, CDR2 SQIVND (reference sequence).

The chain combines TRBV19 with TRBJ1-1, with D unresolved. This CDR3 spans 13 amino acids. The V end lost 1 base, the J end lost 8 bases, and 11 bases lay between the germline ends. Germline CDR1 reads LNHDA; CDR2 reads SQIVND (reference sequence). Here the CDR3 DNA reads TGTGCCAGTAGTATAGGAGGGTCCTTAGAAGCTTTCTTT. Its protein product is CASSIGGSLEAFF.

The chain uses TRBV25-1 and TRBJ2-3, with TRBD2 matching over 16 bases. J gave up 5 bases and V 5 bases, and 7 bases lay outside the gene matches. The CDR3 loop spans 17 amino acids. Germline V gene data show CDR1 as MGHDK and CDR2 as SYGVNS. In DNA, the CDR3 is TGTGCCAGCAGTTCCGGGACTAGCGGGGGGGCGGGAGATACGCAGTATTTT. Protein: CASSSGTSGGAGDTQYF.

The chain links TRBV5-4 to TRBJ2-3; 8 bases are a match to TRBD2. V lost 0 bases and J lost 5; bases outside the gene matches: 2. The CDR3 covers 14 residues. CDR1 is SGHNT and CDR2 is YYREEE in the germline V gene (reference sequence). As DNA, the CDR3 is TGTGCCAGCAGCTTGGCGGGGGGGCAAGATACGCAGTATTTT. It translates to CASSLAGGQDTQYF.

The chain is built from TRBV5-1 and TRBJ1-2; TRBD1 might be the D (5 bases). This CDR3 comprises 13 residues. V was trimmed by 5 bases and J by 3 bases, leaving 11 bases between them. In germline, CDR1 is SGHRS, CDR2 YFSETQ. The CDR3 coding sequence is TGCGCCAGCAGACCAGGGCCCTACTATGGCTACACCTTC. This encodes CASRPGPYYGYTF.

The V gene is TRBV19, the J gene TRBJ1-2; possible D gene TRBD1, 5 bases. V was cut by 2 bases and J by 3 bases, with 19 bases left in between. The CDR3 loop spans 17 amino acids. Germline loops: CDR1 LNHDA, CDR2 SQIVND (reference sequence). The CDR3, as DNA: TGTGCCAGTAGTATACACGGTTTGGCAGGGAATGACTATGGCTACACCTTC. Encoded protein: CASSIHGLAGNDYGYTF.